The rows below give T cell receptor beta chains drawn from one sample of a study of blood T cell repertoires in COVID-19. Profiled with immunoSEQ multiplex PCR; TCRdb holds only in-frame clones, not every one. The sample consists of about 110,000 clones, over 75% of them appearing once. Sequencing was performed on peripheral blood. These receptors were obtained from a woman aged 70-85 years with acute or convalescent COVID-19. CDR3s include the opening cysteine and the closing phenylalanine or tryptophan. Each record gives: CDR3 DNA, CDR3 protein, V gene, J gene, clone size, D gene. D genes are given only for firm matches. Expanded clones get a size class; other rows say once, few or many, or leave the size out.

CDR3nt: TGCGCCAGCAGTGTAGACTCCTACGAGCAGTACTTC
CDR3aa: CASSVDSYEQYF
v_gene: TRBV10-2
j_gene: TRBJ2-7
abundance: once
d_gene: NA

CDR3nt: TGCGCCAGCAGCCAAGTTGAGGGGAACACTGAAGCTTTCTTT
CDR3aa: CASSQVEGNTEAFF
v_gene: TRBV4-3
j_gene: TRBJ1-1
abundance: NA
d_gene: NA

CDR3nt: TGTGCCAGTAGTCCTGGACAGGGAACGGAGACCCAGTACTTC
CDR3aa: CASSPGQGTETQYF
v_gene: TRBV19
j_gene: TRBJ2-5
abundance: few
d_gene: TRBD1

CDR3nt: TGTGCCAGCAGTTTTGACAGGCTGAACGAAAAACTGTTTTTT
CDR3aa: CASSFDRLNEKLFF
v_gene: TRBV27
j_gene: TRBJ1-4
abundance: NA
d_gene: NA

CDR3nt: TGTGCCAGCAGTTTAAAGGGGAATTCACCCCTCCACTTT
CDR3aa: CASSLKGNSPLHF
v_gene: TRBV12-3/TRBV12-4
j_gene: TRBJ1-6
abundance: NA
d_gene: NA

CDR3nt: TGCGCCAGCAGCCCCGCAACAGGGTGGAATGAGCAGTTCTTC
CDR3aa: CASSPATGWNEQFF
v_gene: TRBV4-3
j_gene: TRBJ2-1
abundance: NA
d_gene: NA

CDR3nt: TGTGCCAGCAGCTCAGAACTAGCGCAAAATGAGCAGTTCTTC
CDR3aa: CASSSELAQNEQFF
v_gene: TRBV7-8
j_gene: TRBJ2-1
abundance: NA
d_gene: TRBD2

CDR3nt: TGTGCCAGCCCCAGGGGACAGGGGGCGGGCTACACCTTC
CDR3aa: CASPRGQGAGYTF
v_gene: TRBV21-1
j_gene: TRBJ1-2
abundance: NA
d_gene: NA

CDR3nt: TGCAGTGCTATGTCCTACTGGGCTTTCTTT
CDR3aa: CSAMSYWAFF
v_gene: TRBV20-1
j_gene: TRBJ1-1
abundance: NA
d_gene: NA

CDR3nt: TGTGCCAGCAGCTCAGGGACTAGCGGGGGAGATCAAGAGACCCAGTACTTC
CDR3aa: CASSSGTSGGDQETQYF
v_gene: TRBV7-9
j_gene: TRBJ2-5
abundance: NA
d_gene: TRBD2

CDR3nt: TGTGCCAGCAGTTCGAACGCCGGGACAGGGGCCGGCTACACCTTC
CDR3aa: CASSSNAGTGAGYTF
v_gene: TRBV28
j_gene: TRBJ1-2
abundance: NA
d_gene: TRBD1

CDR3nt: TGTGCCAGCAGTGTGACAGGGGGTTTCGCCCACTCCTACGAGCAGTACTTC
CDR3aa: CASSVTGGFAHSYEQYF
v_gene: TRBV28
j_gene: TRBJ2-7
abundance: NA
d_gene: TRBD1

CDR3nt: TGCAGCCTTGCAGGGGTAATATTCATGAACACTGAAGCTTTCTTT
CDR3aa: CSLAGVIFMNTEAFF
v_gene: TRBV29-1
j_gene: TRBJ1-1
abundance: NA
d_gene: NA

CDR3nt: TGTGCCAGCAGTTTGGTATTAGATCAGCCCCAGCATTTT
CDR3aa: CASSLVLDQPQHF
v_gene: TRBV27
j_gene: TRBJ1-5
abundance: NA
d_gene: NA

CDR3nt: TGCGCCAGCAGCCGCGAGGCAGACTCCTACAATGAGCAGTTCTTC
CDR3aa: CASSREADSYNEQFF
v_gene: TRBV4-3
j_gene: TRBJ2-1
abundance: NA
d_gene: NA

CDR3nt: TGTGCCAGCAGCACTCTCCTCCAGGGGGCGGAGGAGCAGTACTTC
CDR3aa: CASSTLLQGAEEQYF
v_gene: TRBV3-1/TRBV3-2
j_gene: TRBJ2-7
abundance: NA
d_gene: TRBD1

CDR3nt: TGTGCCAGCAGTCCGACTAGGACCCTTTCAGATAGCAATCAGCCCCAGCATTTT
CDR3aa: CASSPTRTLSDSNQPQHF
v_gene: TRBV28
j_gene: TRBJ1-5
abundance: NA
d_gene: NA